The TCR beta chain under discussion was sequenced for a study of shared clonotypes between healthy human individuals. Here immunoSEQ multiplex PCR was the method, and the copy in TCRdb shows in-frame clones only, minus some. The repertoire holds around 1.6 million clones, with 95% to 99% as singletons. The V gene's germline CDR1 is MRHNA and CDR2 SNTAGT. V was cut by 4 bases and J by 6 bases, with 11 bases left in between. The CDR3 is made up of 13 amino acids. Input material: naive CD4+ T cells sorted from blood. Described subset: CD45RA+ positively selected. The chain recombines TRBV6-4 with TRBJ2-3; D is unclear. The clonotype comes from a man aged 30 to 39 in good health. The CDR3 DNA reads TGTGCCAGCAGTGTCGGACGAGCGGATACGCAGTATTTT. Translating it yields CASSVGRADTQYF.